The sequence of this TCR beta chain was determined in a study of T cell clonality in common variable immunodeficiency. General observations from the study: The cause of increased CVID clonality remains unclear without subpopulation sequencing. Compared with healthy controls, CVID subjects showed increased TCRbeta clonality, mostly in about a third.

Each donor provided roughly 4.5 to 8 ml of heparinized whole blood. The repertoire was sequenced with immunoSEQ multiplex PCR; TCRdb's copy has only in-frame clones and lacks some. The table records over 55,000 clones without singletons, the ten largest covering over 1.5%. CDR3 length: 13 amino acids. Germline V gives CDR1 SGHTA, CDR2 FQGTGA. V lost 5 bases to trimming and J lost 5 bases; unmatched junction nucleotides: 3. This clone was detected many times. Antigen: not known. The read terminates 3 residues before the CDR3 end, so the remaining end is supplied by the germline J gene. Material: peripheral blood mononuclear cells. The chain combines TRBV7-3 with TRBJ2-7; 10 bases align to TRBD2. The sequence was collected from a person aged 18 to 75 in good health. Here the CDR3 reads CASSMLAGDEQYF. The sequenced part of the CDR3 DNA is TGTGCCAGCAGCATGCTAGCGGGAGACGAG.